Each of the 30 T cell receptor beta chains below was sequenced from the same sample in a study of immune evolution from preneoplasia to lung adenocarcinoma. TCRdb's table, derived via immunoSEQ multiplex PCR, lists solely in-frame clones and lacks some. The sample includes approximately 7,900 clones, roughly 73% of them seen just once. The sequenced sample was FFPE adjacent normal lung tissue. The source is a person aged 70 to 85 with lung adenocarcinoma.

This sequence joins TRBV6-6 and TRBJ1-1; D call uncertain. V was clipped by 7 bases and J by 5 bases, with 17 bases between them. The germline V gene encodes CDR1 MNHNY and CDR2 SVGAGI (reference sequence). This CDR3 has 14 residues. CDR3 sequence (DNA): TGTGCCAGCAACCCAGCGGGGAGTGGGACTGAAGCTTTCTTT. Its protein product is CASNPAGSGTEAFF.

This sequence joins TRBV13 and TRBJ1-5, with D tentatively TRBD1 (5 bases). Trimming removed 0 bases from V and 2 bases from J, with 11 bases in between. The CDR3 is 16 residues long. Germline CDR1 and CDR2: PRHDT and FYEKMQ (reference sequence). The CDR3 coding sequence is TGTGCCAGCAGCTTAGGCCCGGACACTCGCAATCAGCCCCAGCATTTT. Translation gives CASSLGPDTRNQPQHF.

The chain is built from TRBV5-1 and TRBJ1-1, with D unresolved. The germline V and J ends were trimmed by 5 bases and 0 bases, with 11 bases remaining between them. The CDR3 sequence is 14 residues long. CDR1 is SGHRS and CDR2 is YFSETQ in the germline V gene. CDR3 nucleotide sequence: TGCGCCAGCAGGCAAGGGCTCATGAACACTGAAGCTTTCTTT. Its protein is CASRQGLMNTEAFF.

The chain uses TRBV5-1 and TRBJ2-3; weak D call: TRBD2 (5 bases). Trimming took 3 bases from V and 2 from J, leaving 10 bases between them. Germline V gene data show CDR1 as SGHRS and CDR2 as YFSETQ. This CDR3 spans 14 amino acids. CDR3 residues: CASSSLLATDTQYF. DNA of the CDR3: TGCGCCAGCAGCTCCCTCCTAGCCACAGATACGCAGTATTTT.

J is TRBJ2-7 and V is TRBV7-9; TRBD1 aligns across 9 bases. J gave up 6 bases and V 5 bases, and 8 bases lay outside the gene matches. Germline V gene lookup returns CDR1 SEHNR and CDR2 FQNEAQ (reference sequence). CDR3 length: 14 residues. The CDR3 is CASSGTGKFAEQYF. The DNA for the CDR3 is TGTGCCAGCAGCGGGACAGGGAAATTCGCCGAGCAGTACTTC.

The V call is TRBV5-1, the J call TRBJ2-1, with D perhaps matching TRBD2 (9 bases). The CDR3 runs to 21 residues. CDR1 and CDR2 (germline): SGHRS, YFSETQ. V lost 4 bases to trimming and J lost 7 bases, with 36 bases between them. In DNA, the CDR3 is TGCGCCAGCAGCGGTGGGACCTCCGGGACAGGCGCGGCTAGCGGGAAGAATGAGCAGTTCTTC. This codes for CASSGGTSGTGAASGKNEQFF.

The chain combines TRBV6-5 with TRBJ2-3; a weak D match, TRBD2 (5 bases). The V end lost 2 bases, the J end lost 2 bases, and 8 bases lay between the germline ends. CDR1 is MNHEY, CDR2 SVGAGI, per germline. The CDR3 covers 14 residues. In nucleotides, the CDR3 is TGTGCCAGCAGTTACGGCCTAGCCACAGATACGCAGTATTTT. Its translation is CASSYGLATDTQYF.

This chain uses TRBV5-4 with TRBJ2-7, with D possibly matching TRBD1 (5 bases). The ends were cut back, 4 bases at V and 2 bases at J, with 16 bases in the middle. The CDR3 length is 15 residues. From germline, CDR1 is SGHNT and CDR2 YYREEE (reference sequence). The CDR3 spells CASSLGQGRTYEQYF. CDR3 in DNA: TGTGCCAGCAGCCTCGGGCAGGGTCGGACCTACGAGCAGTACTTC.

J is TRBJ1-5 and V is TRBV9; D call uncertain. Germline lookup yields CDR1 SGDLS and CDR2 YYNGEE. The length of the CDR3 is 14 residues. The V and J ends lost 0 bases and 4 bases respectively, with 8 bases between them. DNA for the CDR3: TGTGCCAGCAGCGTAGCCCTTTTGAATCAGCCCCAGCATTTT. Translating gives CASSVALLNQPQHF. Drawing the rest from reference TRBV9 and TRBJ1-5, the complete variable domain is DSGVTQTPKHLITATGQRVTLRCSPRSGDLSVYWYQQSLDQGLQFLIQYYNGEERAKGNILERFSAQQFPDLHSELNLSSLELGDSALYFCASSVALLNQPQHFGDGTRLSIL.

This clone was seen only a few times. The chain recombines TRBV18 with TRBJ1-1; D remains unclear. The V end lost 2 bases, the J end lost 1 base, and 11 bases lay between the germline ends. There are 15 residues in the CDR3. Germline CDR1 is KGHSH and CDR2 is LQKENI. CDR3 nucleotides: TGTGCCAGCTCACCAAATATGGCTGCGAACACTGAAGCTTTCTTT. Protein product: CASSPNMAANTEAFF.

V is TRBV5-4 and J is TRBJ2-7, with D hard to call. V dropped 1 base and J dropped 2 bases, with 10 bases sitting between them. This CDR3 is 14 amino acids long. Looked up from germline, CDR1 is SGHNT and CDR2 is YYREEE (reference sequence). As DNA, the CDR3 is TGTGCCAGCAGCTTGTCAGGCCTCACCTACGAGCAGTACTTC. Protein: CASSLSGLTYEQYF.

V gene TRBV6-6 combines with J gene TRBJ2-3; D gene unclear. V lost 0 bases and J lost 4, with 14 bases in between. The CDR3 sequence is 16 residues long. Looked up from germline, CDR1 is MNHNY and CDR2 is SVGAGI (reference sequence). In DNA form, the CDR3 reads TGTGCCAGCAGTTACTCGAGCTCCGCCAGCTCAGATACGCAGTATTTT. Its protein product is CASSYSSSASSDTQYF.

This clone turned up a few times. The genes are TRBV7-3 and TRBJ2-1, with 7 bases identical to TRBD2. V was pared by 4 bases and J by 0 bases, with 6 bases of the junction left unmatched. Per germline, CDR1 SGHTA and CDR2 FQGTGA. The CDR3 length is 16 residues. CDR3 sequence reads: CASSYRAGSSYNEQFF. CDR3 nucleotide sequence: TGTGCCAGCAGCTACCGAGCGGGGAGCTCCTACAATGAGCAGTTCTTC.

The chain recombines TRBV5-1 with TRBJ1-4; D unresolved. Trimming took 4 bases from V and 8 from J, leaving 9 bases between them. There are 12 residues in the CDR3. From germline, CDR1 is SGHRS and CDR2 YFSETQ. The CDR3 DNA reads TGCGCCAGCAGCCCCCCGGGGGAAAAACTGTTTTTT. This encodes CASSPPGEKLFF.

Here the CDR3 reads CASSRPGQPYGYTF. CDR3 bases: TGTGCCAGCAGTCGGCCGGGACAGCCCTATGGCTACACCTTC. The gene calls are TRBV7-9 and TRBJ1-2; 7 bases fit TRBD1. V gave up 6 bases and J gave up 4 bases; unmatched junction bases: 8. CDR3 length: 14 amino acids. CDR1 and CDR2 (germline): SEHNR, FQNEAQ (reference sequence).

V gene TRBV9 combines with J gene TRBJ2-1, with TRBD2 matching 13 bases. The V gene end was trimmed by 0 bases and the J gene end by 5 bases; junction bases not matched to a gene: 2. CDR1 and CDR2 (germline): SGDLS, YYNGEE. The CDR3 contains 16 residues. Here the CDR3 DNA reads TGTGCCAGCAGCGTAGGGACTAGCGGGAGTAACAATGAGCAGTTCTTC. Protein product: CASSVGTSGSNNEQFF.

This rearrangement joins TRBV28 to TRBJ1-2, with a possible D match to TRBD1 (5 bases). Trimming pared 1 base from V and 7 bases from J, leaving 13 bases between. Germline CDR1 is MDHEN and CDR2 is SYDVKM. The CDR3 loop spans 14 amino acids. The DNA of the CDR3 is TGTGCCAGCAGTTTATTGGGGGAACGGAGTGGCTACACCTTC. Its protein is CASSLLGERSGYTF.

CDR3 DNA: TGCAGCGTTGAAGAAGGAGGGGATGGGACCCAGTACTTC. Its translation: CSVEEGGDGTQYF. The J gene is TRBJ2-5, the V gene TRBV29-1; D is possibly TRBD2 (6 bases). V lost 0 bases and J lost 7, with 12 bases in between. There are 13 residues in the CDR3. Per the germline V gene, CDR1 is SQVTM and CDR2 is ANQGSEA.

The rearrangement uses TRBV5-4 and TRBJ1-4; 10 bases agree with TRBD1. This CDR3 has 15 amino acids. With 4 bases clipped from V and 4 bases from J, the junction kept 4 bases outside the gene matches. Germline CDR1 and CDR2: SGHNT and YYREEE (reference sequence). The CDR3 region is CASSSRTGGNEKLFF. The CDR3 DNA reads TGTGCCAGCAGCAGTCGGACAGGGGGTAATGAAAAACTGTTTTTT.

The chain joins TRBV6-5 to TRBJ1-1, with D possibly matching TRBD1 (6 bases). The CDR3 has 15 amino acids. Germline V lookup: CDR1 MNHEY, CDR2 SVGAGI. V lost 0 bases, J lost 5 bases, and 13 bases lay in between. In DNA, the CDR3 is TGTGCCAGCAGTTACTCGATCCAGGGGTTGACTGAAGCTTTCTTT. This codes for CASSYSIQGLTEAFF.

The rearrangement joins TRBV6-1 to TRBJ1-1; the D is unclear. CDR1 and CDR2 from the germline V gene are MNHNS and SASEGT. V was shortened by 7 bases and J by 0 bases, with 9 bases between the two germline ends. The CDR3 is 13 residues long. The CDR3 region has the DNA TGTGCCAGCACCCTTTTCATGAACACTGAAGCTTTCTTT. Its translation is CASTLFMNTEAFF.

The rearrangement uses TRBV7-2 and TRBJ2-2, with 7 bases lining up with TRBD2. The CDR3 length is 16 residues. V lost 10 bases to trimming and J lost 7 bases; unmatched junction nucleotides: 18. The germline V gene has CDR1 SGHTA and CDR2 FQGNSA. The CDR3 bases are TGTGCCACCACGCCCCGGGGGAGGGCCCTAAACGGGGAGCTGTTTTTT. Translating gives CATTPRGRALNGELFF.

The DNA for the CDR3 is TGTGCCAGCAGCTTAGTAGCAGGGGAGAATGAAAAACTGTTTTTT. This encodes CASSLVAGENEKLFF. V and J are TRBV7-9 and TRBJ1-4; perhaps TRBD1 as D (6 bases). Trimming removed 1 base from V and 5 bases from J, with 11 bases in between. Looked up from germline, CDR1 is SEHNR and CDR2 is FQNEAQ (reference sequence). There are 15 residues in the CDR3.

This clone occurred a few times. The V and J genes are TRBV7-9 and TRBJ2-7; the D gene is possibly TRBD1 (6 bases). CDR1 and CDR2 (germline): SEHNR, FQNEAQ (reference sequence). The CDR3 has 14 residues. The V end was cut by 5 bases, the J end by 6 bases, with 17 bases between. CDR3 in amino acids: CASSPRWGRIEQYF. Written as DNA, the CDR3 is TGTGCCAGCAGCCCACGGTGGGGGCGGATCGAGCAGTACTTC.

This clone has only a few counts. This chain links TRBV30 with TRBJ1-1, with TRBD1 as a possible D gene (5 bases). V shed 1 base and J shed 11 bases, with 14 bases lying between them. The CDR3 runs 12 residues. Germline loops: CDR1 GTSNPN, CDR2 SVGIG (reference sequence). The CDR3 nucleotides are TGTGCCTGGAGTGCTAGACAGAGTGTGGCTTTCTTT. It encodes CAWSARQSVAFF.

CDR3 coding DNA: TGTGCCAGCAGGGAGAGCATGAGGACTGAAGCTTTCTTT. Protein sequence: CASRESMRTEAFF. The chain carries TRBV6-1 and TRBJ1-1; the D is unclear. V shed 6 bases and J shed 5 bases, with 13 bases lying between them. Germline lookup yields CDR1 MNHNS and CDR2 SASEGT. The CDR3 is made up of 13 amino acids.

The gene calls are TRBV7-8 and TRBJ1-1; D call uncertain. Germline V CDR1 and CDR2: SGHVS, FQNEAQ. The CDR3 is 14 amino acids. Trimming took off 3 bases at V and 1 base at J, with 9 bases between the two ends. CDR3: CASSLNRGNTEAFF. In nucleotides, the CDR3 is TGTGCCAGCAGCTTGAATCGAGGGAACACTGAAGCTTTCTTT.

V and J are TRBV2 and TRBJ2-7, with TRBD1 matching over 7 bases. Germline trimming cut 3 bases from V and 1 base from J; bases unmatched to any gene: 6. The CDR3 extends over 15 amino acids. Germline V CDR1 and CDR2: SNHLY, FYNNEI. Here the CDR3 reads CASSEFRGISYEQYF. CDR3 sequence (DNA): TGTGCCAGCAGTGAGTTCAGGGGGATATCCTACGAGCAGTACTTC.

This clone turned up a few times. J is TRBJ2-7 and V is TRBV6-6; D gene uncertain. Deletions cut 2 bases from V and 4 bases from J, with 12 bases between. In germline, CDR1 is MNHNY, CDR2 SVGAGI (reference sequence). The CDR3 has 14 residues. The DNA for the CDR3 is TGTGCCAGCAGTTACGGGCTCCGAACGTACGAGCAGTACTTC. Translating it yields CASSYGLRTYEQYF.

CDR3: CASSLVASGRREQYF. For the CDR3, the DNA is TGTGCCAGCAGCTTGGTGGCTAGCGGGAGACGCGAGCAGTACTTC. V is TRBV5-4 and J is TRBJ2-7; 10 bases map to TRBD2. The V and J ends lost 0 bases and 6 bases, in that order; junction bases with no gene match: 6. The CDR3 consists of 15 residues. Germline V gives CDR1 SGHNT, CDR2 YYREEE (reference sequence).